This T cell receptor (beta chain) was sequenced in a study of blood T cell repertoires in COVID-19. The overall study: Samples representing acute and convalescent COVID-19 were sourced from the United States, Italy and Spain. Sample material is recorded as cDNA or gDNA derived from T cells, B-cell-depleted T cells, or PBMCs.

Per the original methods: Using reference gene primer amplification, nucleated cell counts were estimated. Measured with immunoSEQ multiplex PCR; TCRdb has only the in-frame clones, and not every one. From that table come the V and J calls and clone size; the DNA was used to work out D and trimming. This table holds 45,000 to 55,000 clones, about 90% found once. This CDR3 comprises 15 residues. Per germline, CDR1 SGHRS and CDR2 YFSETQ. V lost 0 bases to trimming and J lost 4 bases; unmatched junction nucleotides: 3. The chain links TRBV5-1 to TRBJ2-3; 9 bases align to TRBD1. Sequencing was carried out using peripheral blood. The TCR comes from a human donor in a cohort sampled during active COVID-19. DNA of the CDR3: TGCGCCAGCAGCTTGGGACAGGGGGGAGCAGATACGCAGTATTTT. Translating gives CASSLGQGGADTQYF.